What follows are 3 T cell receptor beta chains derived from one specimen sequenced in a study of CD8 T cells in ankylosing spondylitis. Via MiXCR, TCRdb re-called the 5' RACE reads, giving one row per CDR3 protein. The sample shows about 190,000 distinct CDR3 sequences, over 10% of them seen only once. Sequencing input: blood, either unsorted or a sorted T cell fraction (not recorded which). These receptors originate from a female donor with ankylosing spondylitis or in good health (not recorded which).

In the case of this clonotype: At one boundary the junction diverges from the germline segment, which might be a read error. This chain connects TRBV20-1 to TRBJ2-7; TRBD2 matches 12 bases. Looked up from germline, CDR1 is DFQATT and CDR2 is SNEGSKA (reference sequence). The CDR3 totals 15 residues. The chain's CDR3 is CCASRGLAGSREQYF. In nucleotides, the CDR3 is TGCTGTGCTAGTAGGGGACTAGCGGGTTCTCGGGAGCAGTACTTC.

This clonotype was found many times. V usage is TRBV24-1 and J usage is TRBJ2-2, with 9 bases lining up with TRBD1. Germline trimming cut 1 base from V and 5 bases from J; bases unmatched to any gene: 7. CDR3 length: 17 amino acids. Germline V gene sequence: CDR1 KGHDR, CDR2 SFDVKD. In DNA form, the CDR3 reads TGTGCCACCAGTGATTTACCACAGGGGGCGATGACCGGGGAGCTGTTTTTT. The encoded protein is CATSDLPQGAMTGELFF.

In this sample, this clonotype turned up many times. The rearrangement links TRBV4-3 to TRBJ2-3, with unresolved D. V lost 4 bases and J lost 3, with 8 bases in between. The CDR3 sequence is 13 residues long. Germline lookup yields CDR1 LGHNA and CDR2 YSLEER. The DNA for the CDR3 is TGCGCCAGCAGCCCTCGACGAACAGATACGCAGTATTTT. Protein product: CASSPRRTDTQYF.